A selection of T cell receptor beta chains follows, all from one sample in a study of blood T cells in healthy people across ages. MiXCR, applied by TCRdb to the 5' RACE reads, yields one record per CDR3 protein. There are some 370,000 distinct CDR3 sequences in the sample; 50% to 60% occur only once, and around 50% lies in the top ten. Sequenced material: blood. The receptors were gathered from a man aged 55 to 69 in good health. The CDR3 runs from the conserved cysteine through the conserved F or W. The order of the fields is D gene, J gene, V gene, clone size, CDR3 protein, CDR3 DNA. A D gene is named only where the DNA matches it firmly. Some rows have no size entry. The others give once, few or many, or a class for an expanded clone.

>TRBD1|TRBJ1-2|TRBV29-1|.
CSVEVEGAIGYTF
TGCAGCGTTGAAGTGGAGGGGGCAATTGGCTACACCTTC
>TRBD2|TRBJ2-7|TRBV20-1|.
CSARASTSGDSYEQYF
TGCAGTGCTAGAGCTTCGACTAGCGGGGACTCCTACGAGCAGTACTTC
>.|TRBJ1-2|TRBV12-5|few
CASGLVPFGRNYGYTF
TGTGCTAGTGGTTTGGTACCCTTTGGCAGGAATTATGGCTACACCTTC
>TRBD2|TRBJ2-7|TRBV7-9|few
CASSSGLAGLYF
TGTGCCAGCAGCTCGGGACTAGCGGGATTGTACTTC
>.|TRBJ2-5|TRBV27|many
CASSLRGETQYF
TGTGCCAGCAGTCTCCGAGGGGAGACCCAGTACTTC
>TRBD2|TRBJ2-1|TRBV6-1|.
CACSEAGTYNEQFF
TGTGCCTGCAGTGAAGCGGGGACCTACAATGAGCAGTTCTTC
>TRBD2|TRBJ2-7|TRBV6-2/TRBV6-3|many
CASSLVSGTIDYEQYF
TGTGCCAGCAGCCTCGTGAGCGGGACGATTGACTACGAGCAGTACTTC
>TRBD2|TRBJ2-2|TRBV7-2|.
CASSLRLAGVGAGELFF
TGTGCCAGCAGCTTACGCCTAGCGGGAGTAGGGGCCGGGGAGCTGTTTTTT
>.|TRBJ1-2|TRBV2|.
CASSPVTDYGYTF
TGTGCCAGCAGTCCCGTGACAGACTATGGCTACACCTTC
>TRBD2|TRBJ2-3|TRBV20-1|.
CSALTREGPDTQYF
TGCAGTGCCCTCACGCGGGAGGGCCCAGATACGCAGTATTTT
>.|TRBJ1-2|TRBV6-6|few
CASSYSGGANYGYTF
TGTGCCAGCAGTTACTCGGGAGGCGCTAACTATGGCTACACCTTC
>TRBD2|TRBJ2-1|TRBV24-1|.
CATSDPGTRDNEQFF
TGTGCCACCAGTGATCCTGGGACTAGAGACAATGAGCAGTTCTTC
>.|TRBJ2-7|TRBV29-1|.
CGAGGYGYEQYF
TGCGGCGCCGGAGGTTATGGGTACGAGCAGTACTTC
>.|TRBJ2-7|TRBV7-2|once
CASSLGGTLYEQYF
TGTGCCAGCAGCTTAGGTGGGACACTATACGAGCAGTACTTC
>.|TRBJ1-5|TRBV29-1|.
CSVEERGQPRHF
TGCAGCGTTGAGGAACGGGGTCAGCCCCGGCATTTT
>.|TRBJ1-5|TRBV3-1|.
CASSQSGRDQPQHF
TGTGCCAGCAGCCAAAGTGGCAGGGACCAGCCCCAGCATTTT
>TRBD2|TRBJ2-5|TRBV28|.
CASSLWSGGQETQYF
TGTGCCAGCAGTTTATGGTCGGGAGGCCAAGAGACCCAGTACTTC
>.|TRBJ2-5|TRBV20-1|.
CSGGAWETQYF
TGCAGTGGGGGAGCATGGGAGACCCAGTACTTC
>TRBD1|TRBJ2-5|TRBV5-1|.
CASRTGTGDETQYF
TGCGCCAGCAGGACCGGGACAGGGGACGAGACCCAGTACTTC
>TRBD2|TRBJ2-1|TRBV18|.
CASSPRTSGGAKWEQFF
TGTGCCAGCTCACCAAGGACTAGCGGGGGGGCCAAATGGGAGCAGTTCTTC
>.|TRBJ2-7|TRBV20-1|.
CSARDRVSVREQYF
TGCAGTGCTAGAGATCGGGTTAGCGTCCGCGAGCAGTACTTC
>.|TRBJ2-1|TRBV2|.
CASSSQGVVGNEQFF
TGTGCCAGCAGTAGCCAGGGCGTTGTGGGCAATGAGCAGTTCTTC
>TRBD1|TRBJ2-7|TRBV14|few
CASSLGQGFPYEQYF
TGTGCCAGCAGCCTGGGACAGGGGTTTCCCTACGAGCAGTACTTC
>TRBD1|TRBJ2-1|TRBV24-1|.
CATSDSTGTGSTEQFF
TGTGCCACCAGTGATAGCACCGGGACAGGGAGTACTGAGCAGTTCTTC
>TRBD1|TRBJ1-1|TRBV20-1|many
CSAIGQGLTEAFF
TGCAGTGCTATAGGACAGGGTTTAACTGAAGCTTTCTTT
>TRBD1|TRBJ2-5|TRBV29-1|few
CSGGQTETQYF
TGCAGCGGGGGACAGACAGAGACCCAGTACTTC
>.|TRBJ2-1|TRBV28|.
CASSNYEQFF
TGTGCCAGCAGTAACTATGAGCAGTTCTTC
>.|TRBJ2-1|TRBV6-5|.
CASEAYGNEQFF
TGTGCCAGCGAGGCGTACGGCAATGAGCAGTTCTTC
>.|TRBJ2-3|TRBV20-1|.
CSARPLGDGGHQRTDTQYF
TGCAGTGCTAGACCCCTCGGCGACGGGGGCCACCAACGCACAGATACGCAGTATTTT
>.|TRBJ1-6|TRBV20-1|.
CSARDQGGDNSPLHF
TGCAGTGCTAGAGATCAAGGTGGTGATAATTCACCCCTCCACTTT
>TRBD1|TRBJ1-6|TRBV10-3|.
CAIRDRDSPLHF
TGTGCCATCAGGGACAGGGATTCACCCCTCCACTTT
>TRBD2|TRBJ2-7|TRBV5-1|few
CASSTGLAGPYEQYF
TGCGCCAGCAGCACGGGACTAGCGGGACCCTACGAGCAGTACTTC
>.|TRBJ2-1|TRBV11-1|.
CASAFQAFHNEQFF
TGTGCCAGCGCCTTCCAAGCGTTCCACAATGAGCAGTTCTTC
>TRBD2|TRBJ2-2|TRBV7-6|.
CASSPLGGTGELFF
TGTGCCAGCAGTCCTTTGGGAGGGACCGGGGAGCTGTTTTTT
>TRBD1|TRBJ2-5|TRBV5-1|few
CASSYETGGRETQYF
TGCGCCAGCAGCTACGAAACAGGGGGTAGAGAGACCCAGTACTTC
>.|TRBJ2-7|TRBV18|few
CASSPDRGGRVEQYF
TGTGCCAGCTCACCAGATCGGGGCGGGCGCGTGGAGCAGTACTTC
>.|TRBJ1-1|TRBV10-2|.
CASSEGWNTEAFF
TGCGCCAGCAGTGAAGGTTGGAACACTGAAGCTTTCTTT
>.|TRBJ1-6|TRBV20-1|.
CSARGPNQSSYNSPLHF
TGCAGTGCTAGAGGACCAAACCAGAGCTCCTATAATTCACCCCTCCACTTT
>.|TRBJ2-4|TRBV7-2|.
CASSLGDGRGKNIQYF
TGTGCCAGCAGCTTAGGAGACGGGAGAGGCAAAAACATTCAGTACTTC
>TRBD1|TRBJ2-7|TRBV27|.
CASSSRQGNYEQYF
TGTGCCAGCAGTTCCCGACAGGGGAACTACGAGCAGTACTTC
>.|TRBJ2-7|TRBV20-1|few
CSAPKQGRKFYEQYF
TGCAGTGCTCCTAAACAGGGACGAAAATTTTACGAGCAGTACTTC
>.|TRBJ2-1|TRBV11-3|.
CASSLDPKQGYNEQFF
TGTGCCAGCAGCTTAGATCCAAAGCAAGGCTACAATGAGCAGTTCTTC
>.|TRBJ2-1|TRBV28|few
CASSLGMGKQFF
TGTGCCAGCAGTTTAGGAATGGGGAAGCAGTTCTTC
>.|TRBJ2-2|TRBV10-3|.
CASRRGANTGELFF
TGTGCCTCTAGGAGAGGCGCGAACACCGGGGAGCTGTTTTTT
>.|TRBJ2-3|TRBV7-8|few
CASSSNGYTQYF
TGTGCCAGCAGCTCAAATGGTTATACGCAGTATTTT
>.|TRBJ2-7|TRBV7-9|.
CASSPPGGFAYEQYF
TGTGCCAGCAGCCCCCCAGGGGGGTTTGCCTACGAGCAGTACTTC